This T cell receptor (beta chain) derives from a study of beta chain features in type 1 diabetes. Every isolated RNA sample was fully reverse transcribed, so sequencing captured expressed TCRB transcripts. Repertoires were generated with immunoSEQ multiplex PCR, while TCRdb's copy carries only in-frame clones and drops some. The sample has 600,000 or so clones; approximately 13% are singletons. CDR3 length: 12 amino acids. Deletions cut 5 bases from V and 7 bases from J, with 11 bases between. CDR1 is SGHTA and CDR2 is FQGNSA in the germline V gene. This clone was recorded a few times. What it binds is not known. General study findings and limits: Reads derived from cDNA could over-represent cells showing high TCR expression. TCRB CDR3s were moderately but significantly shorter in Type 1 diabetes patients in all four CD4+ subsets.

The receptor was derived from a man under 40 with type 1 diabetes. The sample taken for sequencing was naive CD4+ T cells from blood. The chain uses TRBV7-2 and TRBJ1-1; D is possibly TRBD1 (6 bases). Here the CDR3 reads CASSLTGIEAFF. CDR3 DNA: TGTGCCAGCAGCCTGACAGGAATTGAAGCTTTCTTT.